The T cell receptor (beta chain) under discussion was sequenced for a study of shared clonotypes between healthy human individuals. Broader study findings: In several donors, 4.5% to 5.5% of naive CD4 clonotypes appeared in common. Unshared clonotypes carried lower generation probabilities than those common to all four donors.

TCRdb's copy holds only in-frame clones and misses some; the assay was immunoSEQ multiplex PCR. The sample records millions of clones, around nine tenths being singletons. The CDR3 consists of 16 residues. Germline CDR1 is SNHLY and CDR2 is FYNNEI. The ends were cut back, 1 base at V and 7 bases at J, with 16 bases in the middle. A remark on this clone: Its antigen is not identified.

The V and J genes are TRBV2 and TRBJ1-4; D is possibly TRBD1 (6 bases). The specimen sequenced was naive CD4+ T cells sorted from blood. As for subset: CD45RA+ positively selected. The receptor's source is a man aged 18 to 29 in good health. This CDR3 reads CASSEGARGRGEKLFF. CDR3 DNA: TGTGCCAGCAGTGAAGGGGCCAGGGGTAGGGGTGAAAAACTGTTTTTT.